A selection of T cell receptor beta chains follows, all from one sample in a study of cytomegalovirus exposure and HLA in healthy donors. TCRdb keeps only in-frame clones here, not all; method: immunoSEQ multiplex PCR. The sample gives over 100,000 clones, 76% of which show up once; 7.7% is in the top ten. Sequenced sample: PBMCs. These receptors came from a woman aged 45-60 years in good health and CMV-seropositive. The CDR3 runs from the conserved cysteine through the conserved F or W. A D gene is named only where the DNA matches it firmly. The size entry is marked missing in some rows and otherwise reads once, few, many or a size class.

clone size,D gene,J gene,CDR3 length,V gene,CDR3 DNA,CDR3 protein
.,TRBD2,TRBJ2-7,15,TRBV7-8,TGTGCCAGCAGACCCCGCGGGGGGAGCTCCTACGAGCAGTACTTC,CASRPRGGSSYEQYF
.,.,TRBJ2-1,14,TRBV7-3,TGTGCCAGCAGCTTAGGCGGCACCTACAATGAGCAGTTCTTC,CASSLGGTYNEQFF
.,.,TRBJ2-3,12,TRBV5-6,TGTGCCAGCAGCTCTAGCCCCGATACGCAGTATTTT,CASSSSPDTQYF
.,.,TRBJ1-3,16,TRBV10-3,TGTGCCATCAGTGATATAGCGACTTCCTCGGGAAACACCATATATTTT,CAISDIATSSGNTIYF
.,TRBD1,TRBJ1-2,14,TRBV7-2,TGTGCCAGCAGCTTTCAGGGGGGCCCCTATGGCTACACCTTC,CASSFQGGPYGYTF
once,TRBD1,TRBJ1-1,15,TRBV18,TGTGCCAGCTCACCCGCCGACAGGGCTCACACTGAAGCTTTCTTT,CASSPADRAHTEAFF
few,TRBD1,TRBJ2-7,13,TRBV7-9,TGTTCCAGCACGGGACAGGGGGCCTACGAGCAGTACTTC,CSSTGQGAYEQYF
.,TRBD2,TRBJ2-3,15,TRBV10-3,TGTGCCATCAGTGAGATCGGGGGGACCACAGATACGCAGTATTTT,CAISEIGGTTDTQYF
once,TRBD2,TRBJ2-7,13,TRBV7-6,TGTGCCAGACGGGCTAGCGGAGCCTACGAGCAGTACTTC,CARRASGAYEQYF
.,.,TRBJ1-2,13,TRBV7-6,TGTGCCAGCAGCTTAGCGCGCGATTATGGCTACACCTTC,CASSLARDYGYTF
.,.,TRBJ2-3,12,TRBV29-1,TGCAGCGCTGCACAGAGCACAGATACGCAGTATTTT,CSAAQSTDTQYF
.,.,TRBJ1-1,13,TRBV19,TGTGCCAGTAGATCCTTCCCGAACACTGAAGCTTTCTTT,CASRSFPNTEAFF
once,.,TRBJ2-7,12,TRBV7-9,TGTTCCAGCAGCTCCCTTCAACCTGGCAGTAACTTC,CSSSSLQPGSNF
.,TRBD1,TRBJ2-5,16,TRBV7-2,TGTGCCAGCAGCTTAGCTGGGACAGGGCGAGGGGAGGTCCAGTACTTC,CASSLAGTGRGEVQYF
few,.,TRBJ2-7,14,TRBV18,TGTGCCAGCTCACCAGATTACTTCACCTACGAGCAGTACTTC,CASSPDYFTYEQYF
once,.,TRBJ2-7,14,TRBV2,TGTGCCAGCAGTGGGGGGCCCGTCTCCTACGAGCAGTACTTC,CASSGGPVSYEQYF
.,TRBD2,TRBJ2-7,15,TRBV4-1,TGCGCCAGCAGCACCCTTGCGGGGGGTTCCTACGAGCAGTACTTC,CASSTLAGGSYEQYF
.,.,TRBJ1-2,11,TRBV19,TGTGCCAGTAGTATGGGGGGAAGCTACACCTTC,CASSMGGSYTF
.,.,TRBJ2-7,13,TRBV29-1,TGCAGCGTTGGGCAGGGCAACTCCTACGAGCAGTACTTC,CSVGQGNSYEQYF
.,TRBD1,TRBJ1-6,20,TRBV4-1,TGCGCCAGCAGCCTCCAAGAGGCCGGGACAGGGAGCTCCTATAATTCACCCCTCCACTTT,CASSLQEAGTGSSYNSPLHF
.,TRBD2,TRBJ2-1,14,TRBV7-3,TGTGCCAGCAGCTCGGGACTAGCGGAGAATGAGCAGTTCTTC,CASSSGLAENEQFF
.,TRBD2,TRBJ2-1,16,TRBV5-4,TGTGCCAGCAGCTTGGTATGGCGGGAGGCCTACAATGAGCAGTTCTTC,CASSLVWREAYNEQFF
once,.,TRBJ2-1,14,TRBV7-2,TGTGCCAGCAGCTTAGCGTTGAGTTCCGATGAGCAGTTCTTC,CASSLALSSDEQFF
.,.,TRBJ2-3,13,TRBV6-6,TGTGCCAGCCAGTGGGACTGGCGGAATACGCAGTATTTT,CASQWDWRNTQYF
.,TRBD1,TRBJ1-1,16,TRBV19,TGTGCCAGTAGTATGAGACAGGGGGCGGTGAACACTGAAGCTTTCTTT,CASSMRQGAVNTEAFF
.,.,TRBJ1-2,13,TRBV5-4,TGTGCCAGCAGCTTGCAAAATGGAGATGGCTACACCTTC,CASSLQNGDGYTF
few,TRBD2,TRBJ2-2,18,TRBV4-3,TGCGCCAGCAGCCAAGGTCCGGGGTCGGGGGGGGTACCCGGGGAGCTGTTTTTT,CASSQGPGSGGVPGELFF
.,.,TRBJ2-7,14,TRBV4-3,TGCGCCAGCAGCCAAGATCTACTAGCCTACGAGCAGTACTTC,CASSQDLLAYEQYF
.,TRBD1,TRBJ1-2,15,TRBV5-4,TGTGCCAGCAGCTTGGAGGGACAGGGGGCAGGAGGCTACACCTTC,CASSLEGQGAGGYTF